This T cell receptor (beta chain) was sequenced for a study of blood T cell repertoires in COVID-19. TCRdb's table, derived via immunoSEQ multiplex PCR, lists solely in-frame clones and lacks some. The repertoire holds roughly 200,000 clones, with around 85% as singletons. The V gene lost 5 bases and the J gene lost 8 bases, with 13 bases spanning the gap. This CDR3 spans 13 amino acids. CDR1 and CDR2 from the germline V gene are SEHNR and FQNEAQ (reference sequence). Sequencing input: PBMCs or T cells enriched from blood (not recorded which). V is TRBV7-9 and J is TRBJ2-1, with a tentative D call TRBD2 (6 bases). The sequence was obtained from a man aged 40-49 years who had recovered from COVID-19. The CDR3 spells CASSPGTGHEQFF. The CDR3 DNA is TGTGCCAGCAGCCCTGGGACTGGGCATGAGCAGTTCTTC.